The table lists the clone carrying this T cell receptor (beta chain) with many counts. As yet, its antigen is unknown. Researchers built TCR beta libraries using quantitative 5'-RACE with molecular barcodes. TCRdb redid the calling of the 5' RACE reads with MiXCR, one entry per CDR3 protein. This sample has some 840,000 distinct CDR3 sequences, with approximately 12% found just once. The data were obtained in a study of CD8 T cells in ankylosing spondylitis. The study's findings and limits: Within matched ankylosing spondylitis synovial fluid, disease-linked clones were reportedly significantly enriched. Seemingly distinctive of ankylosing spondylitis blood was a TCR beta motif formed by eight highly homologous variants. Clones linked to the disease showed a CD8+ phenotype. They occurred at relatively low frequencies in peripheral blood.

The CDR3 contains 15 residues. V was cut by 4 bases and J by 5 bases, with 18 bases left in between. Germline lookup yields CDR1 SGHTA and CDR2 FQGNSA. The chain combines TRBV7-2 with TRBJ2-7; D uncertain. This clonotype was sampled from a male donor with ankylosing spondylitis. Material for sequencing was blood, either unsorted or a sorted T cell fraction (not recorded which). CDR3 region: CASSSGRVPTHEQYF. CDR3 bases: TGTGCCAGCAGCTCGGGTCGGGTTCCTACCCACGAGCAGTACTTC. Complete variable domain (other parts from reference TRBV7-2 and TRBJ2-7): GAGVSQSPSNKVTEKGKDVELRCDPISGHTALYWYRQSLGQGLEFLIYFQGNSAPDKSGLPSDRFSAERTGGSVSTLTIQRTQQEDSAVYLCASSSGRVPTHEQYFGPGTRLTVT.